This TCR beta chain was obtained from a study of tumor-infiltrating lymphocytes in primary liver carcinoma. Germline DNA was also extracted, and blood RNA was taken from unsorted whole blood. Reverse transcription of approximately 500 ng total RNA with a constant-region primer produced TCR beta cDNA. Generation of the TCR beta libraries relied on three nested multiplex PCR rounds using slightly modified ARM-PCR. Two initial PCR rounds of about 10 cycles each paired TRBV1-TRBV30 forward primers with a C-beta reverse primer. TCRdb processed the multiplex PCR reads anew with MiXCR; each CDR3 protein has one entry. The sample holds 300,000 to 350,000 distinct CDR3 sequences; 65% are singletons and the top ten take roughly 6%. V shed 4 bases and J 1 base; nucleotides not matched to a gene: 5. The CDR3 extends over 15 amino acids. Germline loops: CDR1 MGHRA, CDR2 YSYEKL.

This clonotype originated in a man in his forties or fifties with primary liver carcinoma and hepatitis B virus infection. The V gene is TRBV4-1, the J gene TRBJ2-7; TRBD2 agrees at 9 bases. The sample comprised peripheral blood. CDR3 protein: CASSLWTSASYEQYF. The CDR3 coding sequence is TGCGCCAGCAGCCTATGGACTAGCGCTTCCTACGAGCAGTACTTC.